Listed below are T cell receptor beta chains from one sample, sequenced in a study of blood T cell repertoires in COVID-19. The table came from immunoSEQ multiplex PCR; TCRdb's copy has only in-frame clones and leaves some out. The table records about 180,000 clones, approximately 88% of them present only once. Sequencing was performed on peripheral blood. The receptors stem from a woman in her 40s with COVID-19, enrolled during active disease. Both conserved end residues are part of each CDR3. A D gene is named only where the DNA matches it firmly. Rows may omit the clone size; those that give it use once, few, many or a size class.

J: TRBJ2-6; D: NA; V: TRBV4-2; size: NA; CDR3: CASSLQSSGANVLTF; DNA: TGTGCCAGCAGCCTACAGAGCTCTGGGGCCAACGTCCTGACTTTC
J: TRBJ1-1; D: TRBD1; V: TRBV2; size: NA; CDR3: CASNPDRALNTEAFF; DNA: TGTGCCAGCAACCCCGACAGGGCATTGAACACTGAAGCTTTCTTT
J: TRBJ2-7; D: TRBD1; V: TRBV2; size: NA; CDR3: CASRGQGASYEQYF; DNA: TGTGCCAGCAGAGGACAGGGGGCCTCTTACGAGCAGTACTTC
J: TRBJ1-1; D: TRBD1; V: TRBV7-9; size: NA; CDR3: CARDTRGDTEAFF; DNA: TGTGCCAGAGACACCAGGGGGGACACTGAAGCTTTCTTT
J: TRBJ2-2; D: NA; V: TRBV7-9; size: many; CDR3: CASSLGSGTGELFF; DNA: TGTGCCAGCAGCTTAGGTAGCGGCACCGGGGAGCTGTTTTTT
J: TRBJ1-1; D: NA; V: TRBV6-2/TRBV6-3; size: NA; CDR3: CASSFFRGGTEAFF; DNA: TGTGCCAGCAGTTTCTTTAGGGGGGGCACTGAAGCTTTCTTT
J: TRBJ1-5; D: NA; V: TRBV6-5; size: once; CDR3: CASRGGQWGVQPQHF; DNA: TGTGCCAGCAGAGGAGGTCAGTGGGGGGTTCAGCCCCAGCATTTT
J: TRBJ2-3; D: NA; V: TRBV2; size: NA; CDR3: CASQGSTDTQYF; DNA: TGTGCCAGCCAGGGCAGCACAGATACGCAGTATTTT
J: TRBJ1-1; D: NA; V: TRBV19; size: once; CDR3: CASIRTDLLNTEAFF; DNA: TGTGCCAGTATCAGGACAGACCTATTGAACACTGAAGCTTTCTTT
J: TRBJ1-4; D: NA; V: TRBV28; size: NA; CDR3: CASSLTGGTNEKLFF; DNA: TGTGCCAGCAGTTTAACAGGTGGTACTAATGAAAAACTGTTTTTT
J: TRBJ1-5; D: TRBD1; V: TRBV19; size: NA; CDR3: CASSAEQGGVDQPQHF; DNA: TGTGCCAGTAGTGCGGAACAGGGGGGGGTTGATCAGCCCCAGCATTTT
J: TRBJ2-7; D: NA; V: TRBV21-1; size: NA; CDR3: CASSKVGTQLGYEQYF; DNA: TGTGCCAGCAGCAAAGTTGGGACTCAATTAGGCTACGAGCAGTACTTC
J: TRBJ1-6; D: TRBD1; V: TRBV9; size: NA; CDR3: CASSQEGARAERSPLHF; DNA: TGTGCCAGCAGCCAAGAGGGGGCCAGGGCTGAGCGTTCACCCCTCCACTTT
J: TRBJ2-3; D: NA; V: TRBV5-1; size: NA; CDR3: CASSLVIADTQYF; DNA: TGCGCCAGCAGCTTGGTAATCGCAGATACGCAGTATTTT
J: TRBJ2-1; D: TRBD2; V: TRBV6-5; size: NA; CDR3: CASSTSGSDYNEQFF; DNA: TGTGCCAGCAGCACTAGCGGGAGTGACTACAATGAGCAGTTCTTC
J: TRBJ2-4; D: NA; V: TRBV6-5; size: NA; CDR3: CASSSRGSGKNIQYF; DNA: TGTGCCAGCAGTTCTAGAGGTTCCGGCAAAAACATTCAGTACTTC
J: TRBJ1-1; D: NA; V: TRBV7-2; size: once; CDR3: CASSLAPENTEAFF; DNA: TGTGCCAGCAGCTTAGCGCCAGAGAACACTGAAGCTTTCTTT
J: TRBJ2-2; D: NA; V: TRBV4-1; size: NA; CDR3: CASSQDPGGRGHGGELFF; DNA: TGCGCCAGCAGCCAAGACCCGGGGGGCAGGGGGCATGGCGGGGAGCTGTTTTTT
J: TRBJ2-7; D: NA; V: TRBV11-3; size: NA; CDR3: CASSLSGREQYF; DNA: TGTGCCAGCAGCTTATCAGGGAGGGAGCAGTACTTC
J: TRBJ2-2; D: NA; V: TRBV6-1; size: NA; CDR3: CASSEGLVGELFF; DNA: TGTGCCAGCAGTGAAGGTCTCGTCGGGGAGCTGTTTTTT
J: TRBJ1-2; D: TRBD1; V: TRBV12-3/TRBV12-4; size: NA; CDR3: CASSLRGLGYTF; DNA: TGTGCCAGCAGCCTCAGGGGGCTCGGCTACACCTTC
J: TRBJ1-6; D: TRBD1; V: TRBV5-6; size: NA; CDR3: CASSSLRDRGYNSPLHF; DNA: TGTGCCAGCAGCTCGTTGAGGGACAGGGGCTATAATTCACCCCTCCACTTT
J: TRBJ1-5; D: TRBD1; V: TRBV6-5; size: NA; CDR3: CATEEGASSQPQHF; DNA: TGTGCCACAGAAGAGGGGGCATCTTCTCAGCCCCAGCATTTT
J: TRBJ2-3; D: TRBD1; V: TRBV6-2/TRBV6-3; size: once; CDR3: CASSYHRGTDTQYF; DNA: TGTGCCAGCAGTTACCACAGGGGAACAGATACGCAGTATTTT
J: TRBJ2-1; D: NA; V: TRBV7-8; size: NA; CDR3: CASSLLQGYEQFF; DNA: TGTGCCAGCAGCTTATTACAGGGATACGAGCAGTTCTTC
J: TRBJ2-5; D: TRBD2; V: TRBV19; size: NA; CDR3: CASSIVAGGQETQYF; DNA: TGTGCCAGTAGTATTGTAGCGGGGGGACAAGAGACCCAGTACTTC
J: TRBJ1-5; D: NA; V: TRBV7-2; size: NA; CDR3: CASKRDSNQPQHF; DNA: TGTGCCAGCAAACGGGATAGCAATCAGCCCCAGCATTTT
J: TRBJ2-7; D: TRBD2; V: TRBV29-1; size: NA; CDR3: CSVGRGLAIYEQYF; DNA: TGCAGCGTTGGCCGGGGACTAGCGATCTACGAGCAGTACTTC
J: TRBJ2-1; D: NA; V: TRBV28; size: NA; CDR3: CASSGRPYNEQFF; DNA: TGTGCCAGCAGTGGGCGTCCCTACAATGAGCAGTTCTTC
J: TRBJ2-7; D: NA; V: TRBV21-1; size: once; CDR3: CASSKSEGDRGSYEQYF; DNA: TGTGCCAGCAGCAAATCGGAAGGGGACAGGGGTTCCTACGAGCAGTACTTC
J: TRBJ1-5; D: NA; V: TRBV2; size: NA; CDR3: CASSYQTGYQPQHF; DNA: TGTGCCAGCAGTTACCAGACAGGCTATCAGCCCCAGCATTTT
J: TRBJ1-2; D: NA; V: TRBV4-1; size: few; CDR3: CASSQGFPSGYGYTF; DNA: TGCGCCAGCAGCCAAGGGTTCCCCTCGGGCTATGGCTACACCTTC
J: TRBJ1-5; D: NA; V: TRBV5-6; size: NA; CDR3: CASSELGGPSNQPQHF; DNA: TGTGCCAGCAGCGAGTTGGGGGGGCCAAGCAATCAGCCCCAGCATTTT
J: TRBJ2-1; D: NA; V: TRBV11-2; size: NA; CDR3: CASSFGNEQFF; DNA: TGTGCCAGCAGCTTCGGGAATGAGCAGTTCTTC
J: TRBJ1-2; D: NA; V: TRBV7-3; size: NA; CDR3: CASSQGQGLPNYGYTF; DNA: TGTGCCAGCAGCCAAGGGCAGGGACTCCCTAACTATGGCTACACCTTC
J: TRBJ2-7; D: NA; V: TRBV4-1; size: NA; CDR3: CASSQELLYEQYF; DNA: TGCGCCAGCAGCCAGGAACTACTTTACGAGCAGTACTTC
J: TRBJ1-2; D: NA; V: TRBV2; size: NA; CDR3: CASPDGYTF; DNA: TGTGCCAGCCCGGATGGCTACACCTTC
J: TRBJ1-2; D: TRBD1; V: TRBV19; size: few; CDR3: CASSIPGQGNYGYTF; DNA: TGTGCCAGTAGTATACCGGGACAGGGAAACTATGGCTACACCTTC
J: TRBJ2-5; D: NA; V: TRBV12-5; size: NA; CDR3: CASGLFEVETQYF; DNA: TGTGCTAGTGGTTTGTTCGAGGTGGAGACCCAGTACTTC
J: TRBJ1-2; D: TRBD1; V: TRBV5-1; size: few; CDR3: CASSLSPRGGLGYGYTF; DNA: TGCGCCAGCAGCTTGTCTCCGCGAGGGGGCCTTGGCTATGGCTACACCTTC
J: TRBJ1-5; D: NA; V: TRBV10-1; size: NA; CDR3: CASSRTTGGPQHF; DNA: TGCGCCAGCAGCAGGACAACCGGGGGGCCCCAGCATTTT
J: TRBJ1-1; D: TRBD1; V: TRBV4-1; size: NA; CDR3: CASSQPQGQGAFF; DNA: TGCGCCAGCAGCCAACCCCAAGGACAGGGAGCTTTCTTT
J: TRBJ1-1; D: NA; V: TRBV19; size: many; CDR3: CASSIVGADTEAFF; DNA: TGTGCCAGTAGTATAGTAGGGGCGGACACTGAAGCTTTCTTT
J: TRBJ2-7; D: NA; V: TRBV3-1/TRBV3-2; size: NA; CDR3: CASSQPGENYEQYF; DNA: TGTGCCAGCAGCCAGCCCGGGGAGAACTACGAGCAGTACTTC
J: TRBJ2-7; D: TRBD1; V: TRBV10-3; size: NA; CDR3: CAIREPGTGDPEQYF; DNA: TGTGCCATCAGAGAACCCGGGACAGGGGATCCCGAGCAGTACTTC
J: TRBJ1-5; D: NA; V: TRBV19; size: NA; CDR3: CASSTGQRSNQPQHF; DNA: TGTGCCAGTAGTACCGGACAGAGAAGCAATCAGCCCCAGCATTTT
J: TRBJ2-3; D: NA; V: TRBV7-2; size: NA; CDR3: CASSLSERQLTDTQYF; DNA: TGTGCCAGCAGCTTATCGGAACGACAGTTGACAGATACGCAGTATTTT
J: TRBJ2-6; D: TRBD2; V: TRBV19; size: NA; CDR3: CASKLREAGANVLTF; DNA: TGTGCCAGTAAGCTCCGGGAGGCTGGGGCCAACGTCCTGACTTTC
J: TRBJ1-2; D: NA; V: TRBV27; size: NA; CDR3: CASSLGRIYGYTF; DNA: TGTGCCAGCAGTTTAGGCAGAATCTATGGCTACACCTTC
J: TRBJ2-5; D: TRBD2; V: TRBV5-1; size: few; CDR3: CASSGVAGGPGTQYF; DNA: TGCGCCAGCAGCGGGGTAGCGGGAGGGCCTGGGACCCAGTACTTC
J: TRBJ1-3; D: NA; V: TRBV3-1/TRBV3-2; size: NA; CDR3: CASREQGSRNTIYF; DNA: TGTGCCAGCAGGGAACAGGGTTCAAGAAACACCATATATTTT
J: TRBJ2-7; D: TRBD2; V: TRBV5-4; size: NA; CDR3: CASSGGTNRPYEQYF; DNA: TGTGCCAGCAGCGGAGGGACTAACAGACCCTACGAGCAGTACTTC
J: TRBJ1-1; D: NA; V: TRBV18; size: NA; CDR3: CASSHGRRDTEAFF; DNA: TGTGCCAGCTCGCACGGTCGGAGGGACACTGAAGCTTTCTTT
J: TRBJ2-7; D: TRBD1; V: TRBV27; size: NA; CDR3: CASSLSGQGFYEQYF; DNA: TGTGCCAGCAGTTTATCGGGACAGGGCTTCTACGAGCAGTACTTC
J: TRBJ1-4; D: TRBD1; V: TRBV5-1; size: NA; CDR3: CASSLGGTGGEKLFF; DNA: TGCGCCAGCAGCTTGGGAGGGACAGGGGGAGAAAAACTGTTTTTT
J: TRBJ1-1; D: NA; V: TRBV2; size: NA; CDR3: CASRADPNTEAFF; DNA: TGTGCCAGCAGAGCGGACCCGAACACTGAAGCTTTCTTT
J: TRBJ2-7; D: TRBD1; V: TRBV14; size: once; CDR3: CASSQAGQRRGRYF; DNA: TGTGCCAGCAGCCAAGCGGGACAGAGAAGGGGCCGGTACTTC